This T cell receptor (beta chain) stems from a study of blood T cells in healthy people across ages. General study points: It was not possible, with unsorted PBMCs, to conclusively compare naive and antigen-experienced cells. Diversity was higher, and naive CD4+ cells more numerous, in long-lived donors than in aged donors.

PBMCs were isolated at a quantity of at least 6 million per sample. A second PCR of roughly 7 to 11 cycles used a sample-barcoded 5' primer and a J-beta primer mix. From the 5' RACE reads, TCRdb called clonotypes with MiXCR, one entry per CDR3 protein. The sample lists under 2,000,000 distinct CDR3 sequences; roughly 50% were seen once. Germline CDR1 and CDR2: LGHNA and YSLEER. The length of the CDR3 is 18 residues. V was trimmed by 1 base and J by 0 bases, leaving 17 bases between them. Concerning this clonotype itself: What it binds is unknown.

Sequencing input: blood. This TCR was sampled from a woman aged 40-49 years in good health. The rearrangement uses TRBV4-3 and TRBJ2-3; D might be TRBD1 or TRBD2, each matching 6 bases. The CDR3 nucleotides read TGCGCCAGCAGCCAAGGCCCATCGGGGGCTGGTAGCACAGATACGCAGTATTTT. Translating it yields CASSQGPSGAGSTDTQYF.